A single sample gave rise to the 17 T cell receptor beta chains below, sequenced in a study of blood T cell repertoires in COVID-19. The data were produced by immunoSEQ multiplex PCR, yet TCRdb's version contains in-frame clones alone and is incomplete. The data contain over 10,000 clones, less than 90% of them singletons. Sequencing used peripheral blood. These receptor sequences come from a man older than 75 with acute or convalescent COVID-19.

CDR3 in amino acids: CASSLIFGDTQYF. In DNA form, the CDR3 reads TGCGCCAGCAGCCTCATCTTCGGGGATACGCAGTATTTT. The chain is built from TRBV4-1 and TRBJ2-3; no reliable D call. The CDR3 loop spans 13 amino acids. CDR1 MGHRA and CDR2 YSYEKL come from the germline V gene. V was cut by 4 bases and J by 6 bases, with 11 bases left in between.

V is TRBV7-2 and J is TRBJ2-7, with 8 bases matching TRBD2. The CDR3 has 15 residues. Germline V gene lookup returns CDR1 SGHTA and CDR2 FQGNSA. J was trimmed by 4 bases and V by 5 bases; bases with no gene match: 10. CDR3: CASSQTSGRQYEQYF. CDR3 nucleotides: TGTGCCAGCAGCCAAACCAGCGGGAGACAGTACGAGCAGTACTTC.

The V and J genes are TRBV19 and TRBJ2-7; the D gene is possibly TRBD1 (5 bases). V was cut by 1 base and J by 3 bases, with 10 bases left in between. Looked up from germline, CDR1 is LNHDA and CDR2 is SQIVND (reference sequence). The CDR3 contains 14 residues. The CDR3 region has the DNA TGTGCCAGTAGTATAGTGGCAGGGAACTACGAGCAGTACTTC. This codes for CASSIVAGNYEQYF.

This rearrangement joins TRBV3-1 (or the pseudogene TRBV3-2) to TRBJ2-5; the D is unclear. Trimming cost V 0 bases and J 1 base, with 9 bases left between them. CDR1 LGHDT and CDR2 YNNKEL come from the germline V gene (reference sequence). This CDR3 is built from 15 residues. The CDR3 region is CASSQEVVGQETQYF. CDR3 nucleotide sequence: TGTGCCAGCAGCCAAGAGGTAGTTGGCCAAGAGACCCAGTACTTC.

Written as DNA, the CDR3 is TGTGCCAGCAGCTTGTCGCAGGGACAGCCCCTGGGTGGTTCACCCCTCCACTTT. Protein: CASSLSQGQPLGGSPLHF. The gene calls are TRBV5-8 and TRBJ1-6, with 7 positions matching TRBD1. Germline lookup yields CDR1 SGHTS and CDR2 YDEGEE. CDR3 length: 18 residues. The J segment lost 9 bases and the V segment lost 1 base, leaving 16 bases of the junction unmatched.

The gene calls are TRBV6-5 and TRBJ1-3, with 9 bases fitting TRBD1. The junction had 4 bases not matched to a gene; V was cut back by 6 bases and J by 7 bases. The CDR3 loop spans 13 amino acids. Germline V gene sequence: CDR1 MNHEY, CDR2 SVGAGI. For the CDR3, the DNA is TGTGCCAGCAGGGACAGGGGTGCCAACACCATATATTTT. It is translated as CASRDRGANTIYF.

The V call is TRBV7-3, the J call TRBJ1-2; 7 nucleotides line up with TRBD1. Germline trimming cut 5 bases from V and 5 bases from J; bases unmatched to any gene: 5. Germline values: CDR1 SGHTA, CDR2 FQGTGA. CDR3 size: 13 residues. CDR3 in amino acids: CASSNRGGYGYTF. Here the CDR3 DNA reads TGTGCCAGCAGCAACAGGGGCGGGTATGGCTACACCTTC.

The gene calls are TRBV6-1 and TRBJ1-2, with 7 bases that match TRBD1. The V gene's germline CDR1 is MNHNS and CDR2 SASEGT. The CDR3 contains 17 residues. Trimming took 4 bases from V and 1 from J; bases not matched to a gene: 12. CDR3 DNA sequence: TGTGCCAGCAGTGGCCGGGACAGAAACCCGAATAACTATGGCTACACCTTC. It translates to CASSGRDRNPNNYGYTF.

The CDR3 DNA is TGCGCCAGCAGCTTGGGAGTAGGGACCGGGACTAGCGGGAGGCCGTACAATGAGCAGTTCTTC. Translating gives CASSLGVGTGTSGRPYNEQFF. The chain couples TRBV5-1 to TRBJ2-1, with 15 bases fitting TRBD2. The CDR3 runs 21 residues. Germline loops: CDR1 SGHRS, CDR2 YFSETQ. The V segment lost 0 bases and the J segment 4 bases; nucleotides outside the gene matches: 14. The whole variable domain, remainder taken from reference TRBV5-1 and TRBJ2-1, is KAGVTQTPRYLIKTRGQQVTLSCSPISGHRSVSWYQQTPGQGLQFLFEYFSETQRNKGNFPGRFSGRQFSNSRSEMNVSTLELGDSALYLCASSLGVGTGTSGRPYNEQFFGPGTRLTVL.

This sequence joins TRBV6-5 and TRBJ2-7; TRBD2 is a possible D gene (5 bases). From germline, CDR1 is MNHEY and CDR2 SVGAGI. The CDR3 loop spans 15 amino acids. The germline V and J ends were trimmed by 2 bases and 3 bases, with 14 bases remaining between them. CDR3 DNA sequence: TGTGCCAGCAGTTACGAAGCGGCCAGAAGCTACGAGCAGTACTTC. Protein product: CASSYEAARSYEQYF.

The CDR3 DNA follows: TGTGCCGTGAGCGATTCGGCAGGGAATGAAAAACTGTTTTTT. Protein: CAVSDSAGNEKLFF. The rearrangement links TRBV24-1 to TRBJ1-4; D is perhaps TRBD1 (5 bases). Trimming took off 12 bases at V and 5 bases at J, with 18 bases between the two ends. The CDR3 spans 14 residues. Germline CDR1 is KGHDR and CDR2 is SFDVKD.

The V and J genes are TRBV5-1 and TRBJ2-3, with 11 bases identical to TRBD2. Germline V CDR1 and CDR2: SGHRS, YFSETQ. The junction had 7 bases not matched to a gene; V was cut back by 4 bases and J by 0 bases. The CDR3 extends over 17 amino acids. The CDR3 reads CASSRRLAGRSTDTQYF. CDR3 coding DNA: TGCGCCAGCAGCAGGAGACTAGCGGGGCGAAGCACAGATACGCAGTATTTT.

The chain couples TRBV3-1 (or the pseudogene TRBV3-2) to TRBJ1-5; 11 bases are shared with TRBD1. This CDR3 has 15 residues. CDR1 and CDR2 (germline): LGHDT, YNNKEL (reference sequence). The J segment lost 5 bases and the V segment lost 5 bases, leaving 5 bases of the junction unmatched. The CDR3 region is CASSERTGGHQPQHF. Here the CDR3 DNA reads TGTGCCAGCAGCGAAAGGACAGGGGGCCATCAGCCCCAGCATTTT.

J is TRBJ2-5 and V is TRBV7-8; 8 nucleotides match TRBD2. The CDR3 is 16 residues long. Germline lookup yields CDR1 SGHVS and CDR2 FQNEAQ. V was pared by 3 bases and J by 5 bases, with 11 bases of the junction left unmatched. The CDR3 sequence is CASSFQGSGRRETQYF. For the CDR3, the DNA is TGTGCCAGCAGCTTCCAGGGGAGCGGGAGAAGGGAGACCCAGTACTTC.

This clone appeared once. The chain has TRBV5-1 and TRBJ1-6; unclear D gene. This CDR3 is built from 14 residues. The germline V gene has CDR1 SGHRS and CDR2 YFSETQ. V was cut by 1 base and J by 15 bases, with 17 bases left in between. CDR3 residues: CASSLKTDAAFLHF. CDR3 nucleotide sequence: TGCGCCAGCAGCTTGAAAACAGACGCCGCATTCCTCCACTTT.

V is TRBV6-4 and J is TRBJ2-1; possibly TRBD1 for D (7 bases). V lost 3 bases, J lost 9 bases, and 15 bases lay in between. This CDR3 is 14 amino acids long. Germline V gene lookup returns CDR1 MRHNA and CDR2 SNTAGT. CDR3 amino acids: CASSELEGASEQFF. The CDR3 DNA sequence: TGTGCCAGCAGTGAATTGGAGGGGGCGAGTGAGCAGTTCTTC.

The rearrangement joins TRBV2 to TRBJ1-1; a possible D gene is TRBD1 (6 bases). Germline V gene sequence: CDR1 SNHLY, CDR2 FYNNEI. CDR3 length: 13 residues. The CDR3 protein is CAGGPWSNTEAFF. The CDR3 DNA reads TGTGCGGGGGGGCCTTGGTCCAACACTGAAGCTTTCTTT.